This T cell receptor (beta chain) emerged from a study of a mutant IDH1 vaccine in newly diagnosed glioma (dated by TCRdb to the early 2020s). For context, the study as a whole: Eight vaccinations were administered to patients in weeks 1, 3, 5, 7, 11, 15, 19 and 23, corresponding to visits V03 through V10. In the chemotherapy-containing groups, vaccination started alongside temozolomide cycles, whereas in patients who had radiotherapy alone it started 4-6 weeks after radiotherapy. Of the approximately 30 treated patients, 62.5% were male and around 40% were female, and the mean age was 40.4 years. Prior to enrollment, standard therapy consisting of radiotherapy alone, temozolomide alone, or radiochemotherapy with temozolomide had been administered to patients, with the combination being received by most patients. Peripheral blood was drawn at six visits: V03 (baseline), V05, V07, V10, V12 and V13. Longitudinal TCRB deep sequencing was performed for fewer than 30 treated patients wherever samples were available for exploratory analyses. The full study reports these points: Changes in the top peripheral T cell clonotypes picked up by TCRB sequencing did not appear to be linked to pseudoprogression. PBMC samples for TCRB deep sequencing were selected based on availability. The authors noted that analyses of patient blood samples could not be reproduced because of sample limitations. Vaccine-induced immune responses across multiple MHC alleles were detected in 90% to 95% of patients.

Trimming at the junction amounts to 1 base on V and 0 bases on J, and the germline ends lie 12 bases apart. From its cysteine to its phenylalanine, the CDR3 spans 16 amino acids. Here the CDR3 DNA is all that survives: 48 bases in frame from base 1. CDR1 and CDR2 are read off the germline V gene as MNHNS and SASEGT. A word on this clone: Its antigen remains undetermined. The sample holds no much larger clone one base away, and base qualities are not on file.

Library construction relied on the immunoSEQ multiplex PCR assay. Rearranged TCR beta chain sequences were amplified with the hsTCRB Kit following the manufacturer's protocol. Sequencing of TCRB libraries was carried out on an Illumina MiSeq. The study's own analysis went as follows. Demultiplexing, trimming and gene mapping were performed with the kit vendor's proprietary platform. Drawn from immuneACCESS, this table holds only the in-frame rearrangements with V and J called that TCRdb kept. Clones are partly lost; checked studies trace under half to an unresolved V gene and leave the rest unexplained. That table is the source of V, J and clone size, and D and trimming were worked out from the DNA. The sample table records under 70,000 clones; 75% to 85% of these occur just once. The ten largest account for roughly 3.5% of the sample. The sample's time point label is to be understood as: week 5, during vaccination. Each vaccine dose, consisting of 300 ug of a 20-mer mutant IDH1 peptide in Montanide, was administered subcutaneously with topical imiquimod. Newly diagnosed WHO grade 3 or 4 IDH1-mutant astrocytomas showing loss of nuclear ATRX were present in the donors. The samples were drawn from NOA16, a multicentre, single-arm, open-label phase I trial in Germany that tested a mutant IDH1 peptide vaccine in humans for the first time. Genomic DNA for TCRB sequencing was isolated from EDTA blood with the DNeasy Blood and Tissue Kit.

Sequenced here: PBMCs, sampled from a glioma patient whose treatment included an IDH1 peptide vaccine. The receptor was derived from a man aged 25-45 years with glioma. This chain is built from TRBV6-1 and TRBJ1-2; confidence is insufficient to name the D gene. The nucleotide sequence is given as TGTGCCAGCAGTGAAGTTCGGGCCTCGGCTAACTATGGCTACACCTTC. This codes for CASSEVRASANYGYTF.